This T cell receptor (beta chain) emerged from a study of neurological immune-mediated disorders (dated by TCRdb to the late 2010s). A note on the overall study: Among the roughly 34 multiple sclerosis patients, relapsing-remitting MS was present in approximately 31 and secondary progressive MS was present in 3. The approximately 100 TCR-beta libraries included longitudinal samples, technical triplicates and paired sorted CD4+ and CD8+ T-cell subsets alongside PBMC samples. The cohort was made up of about 66 subjects, consisting of around 14 HAM/TSP patients, around 35 multiple sclerosis patients and about 20 healthy controls. The study compared peripheral blood TCR-beta repertoires of HTLV-I-associated myelopathy (HAM/TSP) patients, multiple sclerosis patients and healthy controls using UMI-based sequencing.

Unsorted PBMC libraries were generated from 2 million PBMCs stored in RNAlater at -80 °C until RNA extraction. Multiple sclerosis patients were enrolled in a US clinical protocol evaluating disease progression by magnetic resonance imaging. Peripheral blood was subjected to Ficoll-Hypaque density gradient centrifugation to isolate PBMCs, which were then cryopreserved in liquid nitrogen. This clonotype was observed many times. The antigen it recognizes is unknown. It has no much larger one-base neighbor in the sample; base qualities were not kept. cDNA synthesis used template-switch 5'RACE with a primer carrying a 10-nucleotide random unique molecular identifier tagging each TCR transcript. Each sequencing run produced over 170 million TCR-beta sequences covering 15-18 subjects. Total RNA was extracted with the RNeasy kit. The KAPA Real-time Library Amplification kit was used to amplify TCR-beta VDJ regions with primers targeting the TCR constant region and the 5'RACE anchor. A first PCR added sample indexes and Illumina adaptors, and a second PCR then raised library yield. After Ampure bead purification, the TCR product of roughly 650 bp was size-selected on a 2% E-gel SizeSelection system. Before pooling, libraries had their quality checked on a Bioanalyzer, their concentration measured with Qubit, and their quantity determined with the Kapa Library Quantification kit. An Illumina HiSeq 2500 sequenced the libraries paired-end 2 x 150 bp. To increase sequence diversity, about 25-31% phiX was spiked into each library pool. Regarding the original processing steps: Quality-filtered reads were processed with the UMI-based MiGEC pipeline, and over 85% of raw TCR sequences were removed by the MiGEC pipeline during error correction. VDJ genes were aligned to IMGT germline references, and each clonotype was defined by a unique CDR3 amino acid sequence together with V-J genes. Clonal expansion, Shannon diversity and CDR3 relatedness were evaluated with VDJtools (CalcPairwiseDistances, ClusterSamples), while phylogenetic trees were built in CLCbio workbench. Expanded clones were defined as having at least 8 unique UMIs, based on coefficient-of-variation modelling across technical triplicates. The public reads were run again by TCRdb, first through fastp at Q25 and then through MiXCR, and only productive beta chains were kept. CDR3 protein duplicates are merged, each entry listing the most common genes and DNA. These V and J calls originate from TCRdb's pipeline instead of the authors' own analysis. The sample table holds roughly 120,000 distinct CDR3 sequences, of which roughly 3.1% were seen once. Roughly 1.3% of the sample lies in the top ten.

Overall results and qualifications from the work: TCR clonal expansion was highest in HAM/TSP patients and lowest in MS patients, with MS patients falling below even healthy controls. The MS cluster showed no association with clinical or MRI features, and the authors stated that larger cohorts are needed. Repertoires from 18 of 34 MS patients were grouped by phylogenetic analysis into a cluster of related CDR3 sequences, suggesting a possible repertoire-level signature. Expanded clones from different subjects shared no identical CDR3 amino acid sequences, which suggests that TCR-beta repertoires were private in all groups.

The cysteine opens and the phenylalanine closes a CDR3 of 15 amino acids. Of the read, only the CDR3 DNA is kept; its 45 bases are in frame from base 1. V drops 0 bases and J drops 2 bases, leaving 10 bases in between. The CDR1 and CDR2 encoded by the germline V gene are KGHSY and FQNENV. The specimen was PBMCs. This TCR was sampled from a woman aged 30 to 39 with multiple sclerosis. Rearrangement joined TRBV16 to TRBJ2-5; too little of a D gene remains to name it. The CDR3 is CASSQSPSSQETQYF. The nucleotide sequence is given as TGTGCCAGCAGCCAATCGCCTAGTTCACAAGAGACCCAGTACTTC.